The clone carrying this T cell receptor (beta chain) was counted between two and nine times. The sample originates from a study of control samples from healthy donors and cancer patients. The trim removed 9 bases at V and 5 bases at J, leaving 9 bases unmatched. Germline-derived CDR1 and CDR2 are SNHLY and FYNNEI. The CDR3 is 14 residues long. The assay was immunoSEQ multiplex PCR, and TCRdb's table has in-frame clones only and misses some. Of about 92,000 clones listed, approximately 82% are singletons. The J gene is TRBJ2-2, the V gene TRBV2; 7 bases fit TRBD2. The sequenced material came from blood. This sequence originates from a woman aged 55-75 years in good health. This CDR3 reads CASQGGLGTGELFF. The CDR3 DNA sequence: TGTGCCAGTCAAGGAGGACTAGGTACCGGGGAGCTGTTTTTT.